Listed below are T cell receptor beta chains from one sample, sequenced in a study of quantifying T cell responses using KT2 cells. TCRdb fed the UMI-ligation and nested PCR reads into MiXCR, producing one record per CDR3 protein. The sample carries some 48,000 distinct CDR3 sequences, roughly 11% recorded once. The sequenced material came from PBMCs spiked with cells of the T cell clone KT2. The receptors were gathered from a human donor. The CDR3 runs from the conserved cysteine through the conserved F or W. The D gene is left open where the match is weak. Clone size is given for some rows only: seen once, a few or many times, or a class if the clone is expanded.

CDR3 length: 12; D gene: .; V gene: TRBV20-1; clone size: .; J gene: TRBJ1-5; CDR3 protein: CSTSPADQPQHF; CDR3 DNA: TGCAGTACCAGCCCAGCCGATCAGCCCCAGCATTTT
CDR3 length: 16; D gene: .; V gene: TRBV4-2; clone size: few; J gene: TRBJ2-1; CDR3 protein: CASSQGELSSYNEQFF; CDR3 DNA: TGTGCCAGCAGCCAAGGTGAGCTGAGCTCCTACAATGAGCAGTTCTTC
CDR3 length: 13; D gene: .; V gene: TRBV6-5; clone size: .; J gene: TRBJ1-1; CDR3 protein: CASSYQGTTEAFF; CDR3 DNA: TGTGCCAGCAGTTATCAGGGGACCACTGAAGCTTTCTTT
CDR3 length: 13; D gene: .; V gene: TRBV20-1; clone size: few; J gene: TRBJ1-4; CDR3 protein: CSASPGRGEKLFF; CDR3 DNA: TGCAGTGCTAGTCCGGGACGGGGTGAAAAACTGTTTTTT
CDR3 length: 15; D gene: .; V gene: TRBV2; clone size: few; J gene: TRBJ2-2; CDR3 protein: CASSGGLPYTGELFF; CDR3 DNA: TGTGCCAGCAGTGGGGGACTTCCCTACACCGGGGAGCTGTTTTTT
CDR3 length: 15; D gene: TRBD1; V gene: TRBV9; clone size: .; J gene: TRBJ2-1; CDR3 protein: CASSPRTGSYNEQFF; CDR3 DNA: TGTGCCAGCAGCCCCCGGACAGGCTCCTACAATGAGCAGTTCTTC
CDR3 length: 13; D gene: .; V gene: TRBV20-1; clone size: many; J gene: TRBJ1-5; CDR3 protein: CSASGGLNQPQHF; CDR3 DNA: TGCAGTGCTAGTGGCGGTCTCAATCAGCCCCAGCATTTT
CDR3 length: 16; D gene: .; V gene: TRBV6-2/TRBV6-3; clone size: .; J gene: TRBJ1-1; CDR3 protein: CASSYSSTDQDTEAFF; CDR3 DNA: TGTGCCAGCAGTTACTCTTCGACAGACCAAGACACTGAAGCTTTCTTT
CDR3 length: 15; D gene: .; V gene: TRBV6-1; clone size: .; J gene: TRBJ1-2; CDR3 protein: CASSEGGGGGYGYTF; CDR3 DNA: TGTGCCAGCAGTGAAGGAGGGGGAGGTGGCTATGGCTACACCTTC
CDR3 length: 16; D gene: .; V gene: TRBV6-5; clone size: .; J gene: TRBJ2-5; CDR3 protein: CASRSDVAADQETQYF; CDR3 DNA: TGTGCCAGCAGATCCGACGTAGCGGCAGATCAAGAGACCCAGTACTTC
CDR3 length: 14; D gene: TRBD1; V gene: TRBV6-5; clone size: .; J gene: TRBJ1-1; CDR3 protein: CASSPQGVRTEAFF; CDR3 DNA: TGTGCCAGCAGTCCACAGGGGGTGAGAACTGAAGCTTTCTTT
CDR3 length: 18; D gene: TRBD1; V gene: TRBV4-1; clone size: many; J gene: TRBJ1-1; CDR3 protein: CASSLYDLHGRGQTEAFF; CDR3 DNA: TGCGCCAGCAGCCTCTACGACCTCCATGGCAGGGGGCAAACTGAAGCTTTCTTT
CDR3 length: 12; D gene: .; V gene: TRBV20-1; clone size: few; J gene: TRBJ2-3; CDR3 protein: CSANGAYDTQYF; CDR3 DNA: TGCAGTGCTAATGGGGCGTATGATACGCAGTATTTT
CDR3 length: 14; D gene: .; V gene: TRBV12-3/TRBV12-4; clone size: .; J gene: TRBJ2-7; CDR3 protein: CASSFRVSSYEQYF; CDR3 DNA: TGTGCCAGCAGTTTCAGGGTCTCTTCCTACGAGCAGTACTTC
CDR3 length: 12; D gene: .; V gene: TRBV30; clone size: few; J gene: TRBJ1-1; CDR3 protein: CAWASSNTEAFF; CDR3 DNA: TGTGCCTGGGCCTCGTCTAACACTGAAGCTTTCTTT
CDR3 length: 12; D gene: .; V gene: TRBV29-1; clone size: few; J gene: TRBJ1-1; CDR3 protein: CSARQQNTEAFF; CDR3 DNA: TGCAGCGCCAGACAGCAGAACACTGAAGCTTTCTTT
CDR3 length: 13; D gene: .; V gene: TRBV20-1; clone size: .; J gene: TRBJ1-2; CDR3 protein: CSARDLDSDGYTF; CDR3 DNA: TGCAGTGCTAGAGACCTGGACAGCGATGGCTACACCTTC
CDR3 length: 17; D gene: .; V gene: TRBV6-5; clone size: few; J gene: TRBJ2-1; CDR3 protein: CASSYSFGQGIAFEQFF; CDR3 DNA: TGTGCCAGCAGTTACTCTTTCGGCCAGGGAATTGCATTTGAGCAGTTCTTC
CDR3 length: 10; D gene: .; V gene: TRBV12-3/TRBV12-4; clone size: few; J gene: TRBJ1-1; CDR3 protein: CASSSEKAFF; CDR3 DNA: TGTGCCAGCAGCTCAGAAAAAGCTTTCTTT
CDR3 length: 15; D gene: .; V gene: TRBV12-3/TRBV12-4; clone size: few; J gene: TRBJ2-6; CDR3 protein: CASRGDLSGANVLTF; CDR3 DNA: TGTGCCAGCAGGGGGGACCTCTCTGGGGCCAACGTCCTGACTTTC
CDR3 length: 12; D gene: .; V gene: TRBV12-3/TRBV12-4; clone size: few; J gene: TRBJ2-2; CDR3 protein: CASSFIFRELFF; CDR3 DNA: TGTGCCAGCAGTTTTATCTTCCGGGAGCTGTTTTTT
CDR3 length: 14; D gene: .; V gene: TRBV2; clone size: .; J gene: TRBJ1-3; CDR3 protein: CASSESRGGNTIYF; CDR3 DNA: TGTGCCAGCAGTGAATCCCGGGGTGGAAACACCATATATTTT
CDR3 length: 13; D gene: .; V gene: TRBV5-1; clone size: .; J gene: TRBJ2-4; CDR3 protein: CASSFGQGNIQYF; CDR3 DNA: TGCGCCAGCAGCTTCGGCCAGGGAAACATTCAGTACTTC
CDR3 length: 13; D gene: .; V gene: TRBV7-9; clone size: many; J gene: TRBJ2-2; CDR3 protein: CASSLVDTGELFF; CDR3 DNA: TGTGCCAGCAGCTTAGTAGACACCGGGGAGCTGTTTTTT
CDR3 length: 17; D gene: .; V gene: TRBV7-2; clone size: medium-sized; J gene: TRBJ1-6; CDR3 protein: CASSLRGLGSYNSPLHF; CDR3 DNA: TGTGCCAGCAGCTTAAGAGGGCTGGGCTCCTATAATTCACCCCTCCACTTT
CDR3 length: 13; D gene: .; V gene: TRBV4-1; clone size: many; J gene: TRBJ2-5; CDR3 protein: CASSQWVGETQYF; CDR3 DNA: TGCGCCAGCAGCCAATGGGTAGGGGAGACCCAGTACTTC
CDR3 length: 13; D gene: TRBD1; V gene: TRBV7-3; clone size: few; J gene: TRBJ2-1; CDR3 protein: CASSATGGIEQFF; CDR3 DNA: TGTGCCAGCAGCGCCACAGGGGGCATTGAGCAGTTCTTC
CDR3 length: 15; D gene: .; V gene: TRBV12-3/TRBV12-4; clone size: few; J gene: TRBJ1-3; CDR3 protein: CASSYPGSSGNTIYF; CDR3 DNA: TGTGCCAGCAGTTACCCCGGGAGCTCTGGAAACACCATATATTTT
CDR3 length: 16; D gene: .; V gene: TRBV6-2/TRBV6-3; clone size: .; J gene: TRBJ2-3; CDR3 protein: CASSYGAGAPPDTQYF; CDR3 DNA: TGTGCCAGCAGTTACGGCGCGGGGGCCCCCCCAGATACGCAGTATTTT
CDR3 length: 13; D gene: TRBD1; V gene: TRBV30; clone size: many; J gene: TRBJ2-7; CDR3 protein: CAWSRGQTYEQYF; CDR3 DNA: TGTGCCTGGAGCAGGGGACAGACCTACGAGCAGTACTTC
CDR3 length: 17; D gene: TRBD2; V gene: TRBV6-2/TRBV6-3; clone size: many; J gene: TRBJ2-3; CDR3 protein: CASSRTSGRFSTDTQYF; CDR3 DNA: TGTGCCAGCAGTCGGACTAGCGGGAGGTTCAGCACAGATACGCAGTATTTT
CDR3 length: 14; D gene: .; V gene: TRBV20-1; clone size: once; J gene: TRBJ2-1; CDR3 protein: CSATLGGSYNEQFF; CDR3 DNA: TGCAGTGCTACATTGGGGGGATCCTACAATGAGCAGTTCTTC
CDR3 length: 13; D gene: .; V gene: TRBV20-1; clone size: many; J gene: TRBJ2-1; CDR3 protein: CSARWSADNEQFF; CDR3 DNA: TGCAGTGCTAGATGGTCCGCAGACAATGAGCAGTTCTTC
CDR3 length: 12; D gene: .; V gene: TRBV12-3/TRBV12-4; clone size: .; J gene: TRBJ1-1; CDR3 protein: CASSPREGEAFF; CDR3 DNA: TGTGCCAGCAGTCCGCGGGAGGGTGAAGCTTTCTTT
CDR3 length: 15; D gene: .; V gene: TRBV6-1; clone size: many; J gene: TRBJ1-4; CDR3 protein: CATGKQAATNEKLFF; CDR3 DNA: TGTGCCACGGGAAAACAGGCCGCAACTAATGAAAAACTGTTTTTT
CDR3 length: 14; D gene: .; V gene: TRBV6-5; clone size: .; J gene: TRBJ1-6; CDR3 protein: CASSFTTVMTPLHF; CDR3 DNA: TGTGCCAGCAGTTTCACGACAGTAATGACACCCCTCCACTTT
CDR3 length: 14; D gene: .; V gene: TRBV27; clone size: .; J gene: TRBJ2-5; CDR3 protein: CASSLSGARETQYF; CDR3 DNA: TGTGCCAGCAGTTTATCAGGGGCTCGAGAGACCCAGTACTTC
CDR3 length: 15; D gene: .; V gene: TRBV15; clone size: many; J gene: TRBJ1-4; CDR3 protein: CATTPMGRSNEKLFF; CDR3 DNA: TGTGCCACCACTCCCATGGGCAGGTCCAATGAAAAACTGTTTTTT
CDR3 length: 12; D gene: .; V gene: TRBV12-3/TRBV12-4; clone size: .; J gene: TRBJ1-1; CDR3 protein: CASSLGGIQAFF; CDR3 DNA: TGTGCCAGCAGTTTAGGAGGAATTCAGGCTTTCTTT
CDR3 length: 11; D gene: .; V gene: TRBV29-1; clone size: few; J gene: TRBJ1-1; CDR3 protein: CSVHSSVRAFF; CDR3 DNA: TGCAGCGTCCATTCAAGCGTCCGCGCTTTCTTT
CDR3 length: 14; D gene: TRBD1; V gene: TRBV11-2; clone size: many; J gene: TRBJ2-1; CDR3 protein: CASSITTGGNEQFF; CDR3 DNA: TGTGCCAGCAGCATCACGACAGGGGGGAATGAGCAGTTCTTC